The 32 T cell receptor beta chains below come from one sample, sequenced in a study of blood T cells in healthy people across ages. Through a sample-barcoded 5' primer and a J-beta primer mix, a second PCR was run for roughly 7 to 11 cycles. TCRdb re-analysed the 5' RACE reads in MiXCR, keeping a single row per CDR3 protein. Of roughly 720,000 distinct CDR3 sequences in the sample, less than 70% were seen once. Sequenced sample: blood. These receptors were collected from a man at least 80 years old in good health.

The rearrangement joins TRBV27 to TRBJ1-4, with 7 bases matching TRBD1. There are 14 residues in the CDR3. The J segment lost 8 bases and the V segment lost 3 bases, leaving 6 bases of the junction unmatched. From germline, CDR1 is MNHEY and CDR2 SMNVEV (reference sequence). The CDR3 reads CASSFRQGVEKLFF. The CDR3 DNA reads as TGTGCCAGCAGTTTCCGACAGGGAGTCGAAAAACTGTTTTTT.

This clonotype came up many times. This chain links TRBV7-2 with TRBJ1-1; possibly TRBD1 for D (5 bases). V lost 2 bases, J lost 1 base, and 8 bases lay in between. This CDR3 is built from 14 residues. The germline gives CDR1 SGHTA, CDR2 FQGNSA. The CDR3 DNA reads TGTGCCAGCAGCTTAACAGGAAGGAACACTGAAGCTTTCTTT. Amino acid sequence: CASSLTGRNTEAFF.

This rearrangement joins TRBV7-9 to TRBJ1-2; D is unresolved. The CDR3 length is 15 residues. Germline CDR1 reads SEHNR; CDR2 reads FQNEAQ (reference sequence). V was trimmed by 2 bases and J by 5 bases, leaving 15 bases between them. The CDR3 reads CASSLPGPPGYGYTF. The CDR3 region has the DNA TGTGCCAGCAGCTTACCGGGCCCCCCCGGGTATGGCTACACCTTC.

The rearrangement links TRBV7-6 to TRBJ2-5; TRBD2 agrees at 8 bases. Germline CDR1 SGHVS, CDR2 FNYEAQ. This CDR3 contains 15 residues. V gave up 7 bases and J gave up 4 bases; unmatched junction bases: 11. The CDR3 protein is CASTSSGGTRETQYF. The CDR3 DNA reads TGTGCCAGCACTTCCTCGGGAGGGACGAGAGAGACCCAGTACTTC.

This clonotype was observed a handful of times. The V call is TRBV11-2, the J call TRBJ2-7; D gene unclear. V was trimmed by 2 bases and J by 5 bases, leaving 16 bases between them. The CDR3 contains 15 residues. Per the germline V gene, CDR1 is SGHAT and CDR2 is FQNNGV. As DNA, the CDR3 is TGTGCCAGCAGCTTACCCCGATTGGTGATCCACGAGCAGTACTTC. Residues: CASSLPRLVIHEQYF.

The sample holds a few counts of this clonotype. V is TRBV27 and J is TRBJ2-1; D remains unclear. Germline V gene sequence: CDR1 MNHEY, CDR2 SMNVEV (reference sequence). The length of the CDR3 is 13 residues. V was shortened by 3 bases and J by 8 bases, with 11 bases between the two germline ends. The CDR3 protein is CASSFLERHEQFF. CDR3 in DNA: TGTGCCAGCAGTTTCTTGGAGCGACATGAGCAGTTCTTC.

This rearrangement joins TRBV15 to TRBJ2-5; the D gene is possibly TRBD1 (5 bases). The length of the CDR3 is 13 residues. V lost 2 bases and J lost 3, with 7 bases in between. Germline V gene sequence: CDR1 LNHNV, CDR2 YYDKDF (reference sequence). The CDR3 loop is CATSRNRKETQYF. CDR3 DNA sequence: TGTGCCACCAGCAGAAACAGGAAAGAGACCCAGTACTTC.

The chain is built from TRBV12-3 or TRBV12-4 and TRBJ2-1; 9 bases agree with TRBD2. V was clipped by 5 bases and J by 9 bases; unmatched bases: 11. The CDR3 loop spans 15 amino acids. In nucleotides, the CDR3 is TGTGCCAGCAGTCCAAGCGGGAGGCAGCGCAGTGAGCAGTTCTTC. Encoded protein: CASSPSGRQRSEQFF.

The chain couples TRBV2 to TRBJ2-3; 10 bases match TRBD2. The CDR3 totals 15 residues. Germline V gives CDR1 SNHLY, CDR2 FYNNEI. V lost 6 bases and J lost 4; bases outside the gene matches: 7. DNA for the CDR3: TGTGCCAGCAGGCGGGAACTAGCGGGATCAGATACGCAGTATTTT. This encodes CASRRELAGSDTQYF.

This clonotype was seen just once. The chain joins TRBV20-1 to TRBJ2-5; a possible D gene is TRBD2 (5 bases). The J call may be mistaken, given a closer DNA end match to TRBJ2-7. Germline V gives CDR1 DFQATT, CDR2 SNEGSKA (reference sequence). The CDR3 runs to 12 residues. The CDR3 DNA reads TGCAGTGCTAGAGGGACTCGTGACGAGCAGTACTTC. As protein: CSARGTRDEQYF.

This clonotype was seen a handful of times. The rearrangement uses TRBV3-1 and TRBJ1-2; D unresolved. This CDR3 spans 12 amino acids. V shed 3 bases and J shed 5 bases, with 7 bases lying between them. Germline CDR1 is LGHDT and CDR2 is YNNKEL (reference sequence). CDR3 amino acids: CASSQKFYGYTF. CDR3 sequence (DNA): TGTGCCAGCAGCCAGAAATTTTATGGCTACACCTTC. The full variable domain, rest sourced from reference TRBV3-1 and TRBJ1-2, is DTAVSQTPKYLVTQMGNDKSIKCEQNLGHDTMYWYKQDSKKFLKIMFSYNNKELIINETVPNRFSPKSPDKAHLNLHINSLELGDSAVYFCASSQKFYGYTFGSGTRLTVV.

The chain uses TRBV12-3 or TRBV12-4 and TRBJ2-2; D possibly corresponds to TRBD1 (5 bases). This CDR3 comprises 15 residues. Deletions cut 2 bases from V and 6 bases from J, with 13 bases between. The CDR3, as DNA: TGTGCCAGCAGTTTACTCCGATTGGGGCCCGGGGAGCTGTTTTTT. It is translated as CASSLLRLGPGELFF.

This clonotype showed up just a few times. The chain combines TRBV6-6 with TRBJ2-1, with no clear D. Germline CDR1 and CDR2: MNHNY and SVGAGI (reference sequence). There are 17 residues in the CDR3. Trimming removed 8 bases from V and 5 bases from J, with 25 bases in between. CDR3 bases: TGTGCCAGCCACCCCTCAGCGTCGTGGAGCGTGAACAATGAGCAGTTCTTC. This gives the protein CASHPSASWSVNNEQFF.

The J gene is TRBJ2-5, the V gene TRBV20-1, with 13 nucleotides matching TRBD2. Germline trimming cut 4 bases from V and 11 bases from J; bases unmatched to any gene: 19. The CDR3 is 17 amino acids. Germline V gives CDR1 DFQATT, CDR2 SNEGSKA (reference sequence). The CDR3 region is CSANYDRGLAGEREQYF. The CDR3 nucleotides are TGCAGTGCTAACTACGATAGAGGACTAGCGGGAGAAAGGGAGCAGTACTTC.

This sequence joins TRBV20-1 and TRBJ2-1; D possibly uses TRBD1 or TRBD2 (5 bases each). The germline V and J ends were trimmed by 3 bases and 8 bases, with 17 bases remaining between them. This CDR3 has 14 amino acids. Germline V gives CDR1 DFQATT, CDR2 SNEGSKA (reference sequence). The CDR3 reads CSASEWDQGDEQFF. In DNA, the CDR3 is TGCAGTGCTAGTGAGTGGGACCAAGGGGATGAGCAGTTCTTC.

This clonotype has at least ten counts. The CDR3 coding sequence is TGCGCCAGCAGCTTCGGGGGAACGTCCTACGAGCAGTACTTC. It translates to CASSFGGTSYEQYF. V and J are TRBV5-1 and TRBJ2-7, with D possibly being TRBD2 (6 bases). The germline gives CDR1 SGHRS, CDR2 YFSETQ. The CDR3 has 14 residues. V gave up 2 bases and J gave up 1 base, with 10 bases separating them.

The chain is built from TRBV5-1 and TRBJ1-4, with TRBD1 matching 7 bases. CDR1 and CDR2 from the germline V gene are SGHRS and YFSETQ. The CDR3 contains 15 residues. V gave up 2 bases and J gave up 0 bases; unmatched junction bases: 1. The DNA for the CDR3 is TGCGCCAGCAGCTTCGGACAGGCAACTAATGAAAAACTGTTTTTT. This sequence encodes CASSFGQATNEKLFF.

The chain recombines TRBV18 with TRBJ2-7; D is unresolved. Trimming pared 4 bases from V and 0 bases from J, leaving 13 bases between. The length of the CDR3 is 15 residues. Germline CDR1 reads KGHSH; CDR2 reads LQKENI. The CDR3 sequence is CASSQGSLSSYEQYF. CDR3 sequence (DNA): TGTGCCAGCTCACAAGGTTCGTTGAGCTCCTACGAGCAGTACTTC.

This clonotype has a handful of counts. The chain combines TRBV7-2 with TRBJ2-5, with a possible D match to TRBD2 (5 bases). Germline lookup yields CDR1 SGHTA and CDR2 FQGNSA. Trimming cost V 3 bases and J 1 base, with 15 bases left between them. There are 16 residues in the CDR3. The DNA for the CDR3 is TGTGCCAGCAGCTTCCAGCGGAGGAGAATCCAAGAGACCCAGTACTTC. Translation: CASSFQRRRIQETQYF.

The gene calls are TRBV29-1 and TRBJ2-5, with D possibly TRBD2 on 5 matching bases. Per the germline V gene, CDR1 is SQVTM and CDR2 is ANQGSEA. The CDR3 is made up of 16 amino acids. V shed 8 bases and J shed 5 bases, with 27 bases lying between them. Here the CDR3 reads CSPYVGRPIASETQYF. The CDR3 DNA reads TGCAGCCCATACGTCGGAAGGCCCATAGCGTCGGAGACCCAGTACTTC.

The V and J genes are TRBV7-9 and TRBJ1-4; weak D call: TRBD1 (5 bases). CDR1 SEHNR and CDR2 FQNEAQ come from the germline V gene (reference sequence). This CDR3 has 12 amino acids. The ends were cut back, 8 bases at V and 3 bases at J, with 7 bases in the middle. The CDR3 DNA reads TGTGCCAGCCGGGGGGCTAATGAAAAACTGTTTTTT. It is translated as CASRGANEKLFF.

This clonotype was detected a few times. This chain joins TRBV5-1 and TRBJ2-3; D may match TRBD1 or TRBD2 (5 bases each). With 4 bases removed from V and 0 bases from J, the gap between germline ends came to 12 bases. The CDR3 has 15 residues. Germline assignment: CDR1 SGHRS and CDR2 YFSETQ. The CDR3 coding sequence is TGCGCCAGCAGCGCAGGACGGGGCAGCACAGATACGCAGTATTTT. Translating gives CASSAGRGSTDTQYF.

The chain couples TRBV5-1 to TRBJ2-1, with 10 bases identical to TRBD2. J was trimmed by 6 bases and V by 3 bases; bases with no gene match: 6. In germline, CDR1 is SGHRS, CDR2 YFSETQ. The CDR3 is 15 residues long. CDR3 in amino acids: CASSSGTSDGNEQFF. The CDR3 DNA is TGCGCCAGCAGCTCCGGGACTAGCGACGGCAATGAGCAGTTCTTC.

This clonotype appeared once. The V call is TRBV20-1, the J call TRBJ1-1; D ambiguous. This CDR3 region has 12 residues. The V end was cut by 2 bases, the J end by 1 base, with 5 bases between. Germline CDR1 is DFQATT and CDR2 is SNEGSKA (reference sequence). The CDR3 is CSARYKNTEAFF. CDR3 nucleotides: TGCAGTGCTAGATATAAGAACACTGAAGCTTTCTTT.

This chain joins TRBV12-3 or TRBV12-4 and TRBJ2-2; possible D gene TRBD1, 5 bases. V lost 2 bases and J 5 bases, leaving 12 bases between the germline ends. The CDR3 sequence is 15 residues long. The CDR3 nucleotides read TGTGCCAGCAGTTTAACCCAAGGGGTTACCGGGGAGCTGTTTTTT. It translates to CASSLTQGVTGELFF.

Comment on this clonotype: Sequence at one end of the junction differs from germline and may be a read error. The chain joins TRBV3-1 to TRBJ2-7; TRBD2 matches at 9 bases. CDR1 is LGHDT, CDR2 YNNKEL, per germline (reference sequence). There are 14 residues in the CDR3. CDR3 coding DNA: TGTGCCAGCAGCTCAGGGACTAGCTCCCACGAGCAGTACTTC. Amino acid sequence: CASSSGTSSHEQYF.

The chain is built from TRBV11-2 and TRBJ1-4; D is possibly TRBD1 (6 bases). CDR1 SGHAT and CDR2 FQNNGV come from the germline V gene. The CDR3 has 18 amino acids. V lost 0 bases, J lost 7 bases, and 21 bases lay in between. The CDR3 loop is CASSLDWVSGTPIEKLFF. In DNA form, the CDR3 reads TGTGCCAGCAGCTTAGATTGGGTCTCCGGGACACCGATTGAAAAACTGTTTTTT. The full variable domain, its missing parts supplied by reference TRBV11-2 and TRBJ1-4, is EAGVAQSPRYKIIEKRQSVAFWCNPISGHATLYWYQQILGQGPKLLIQFQNNGVVDDSQLPKDRFSAERLKGVDSTLKIQPAKLEDSAVYLCASSLDWVSGTPIEKLFFGSGTQLSVL.

This clonotype appeared a few times. This rearrangement joins TRBV7-3 to TRBJ2-3, with TRBD1 as a possible D gene (6 bases). CDR1 SGHTA and CDR2 FQGTGA come from the germline V gene. CDR3 length equals 19 residues. V shed 5 bases and J shed 8 bases, with 32 bases lying between them. CDR3 sequence reads: CASSLGGIRATGQEVTQYF. DNA for the CDR3: TGTGCCAGCAGCCTAGGGGGTATTAGGGCCACGGGACAAGAGGTTACGCAGTATTTT.

As DNA, the CDR3 is TGTGCCAGCAGCGTAGCGGGGGGGAAGAAAGAGACCCAGTACTTC. It codes for CASSVAGGKKETQYF. The J gene is TRBJ2-5, the V gene TRBV9, with 8 bases that match TRBD2. Germline V CDR1 and CDR2: SGDLS, YYNGEE. The V segment lost 0 bases and the J segment 3 bases; nucleotides outside the gene matches: 4. The CDR3 sequence is 15 residues long.

This sequence joins TRBV23-1 and TRBJ1-2, with TRBD1 identical over 10 bases. TRBV23-1 is known as an ORF, though its function is uncertain. This CDR3 is built from 16 residues. V was clipped by 2 bases and J by 4 bases; unmatched bases: 7. CDR3 protein: CASSQTGTGDAYGYTF. The CDR3 coding sequence is TGCGCCAGCAGTCAAACAGGGACAGGGGATGCCTATGGCTACACCTTC.

This clonotype was found a few times. J is TRBJ2-5 and V is TRBV20-1, with D possibly being TRBD2 (5 bases). Germline V CDR1 and CDR2: DFQATT, SNEGSKA (reference sequence). Between the trimmed V and J ends, which lost 2 bases and 5 bases, there was a span of 9 bases. This CDR3 has 12 residues. The DNA for the CDR3 is TGCAGTGCTAGACCGGACTTGGAGACCCAGTACTTC. Its translation: CSARPDLETQYF.

This clonotype was picked up many times. The chain has TRBV28 and TRBJ1-6, with TRBD1 as a possible D gene (6 bases). This CDR3 has 14 residues. V shed 10 bases and J shed 6 bases, with 16 bases lying between them. Germline lookup yields CDR1 MDHEN and CDR2 SYDVKM. The CDR3 loop reads CATRRQVFNSPLHF. The CDR3 bases are TGTGCCACCAGACGACAGGTGTTTAATTCACCCCTCCACTTT.